Included here is one T cell receptor beta chain sequence, with context. With 6 bases clipped from V and 0 bases from J, the junction kept 5 bases outside the gene matches. Per germline, CDR1 LNHDA and CDR2 SQIVND (reference sequence). CDR3 length: 15 amino acids. These data come from a study of T cells in narcolepsy. Profiling relied on immunoSEQ multiplex PCR, and the TCRdb table lists in-frame clones only, not all of them. The sample shows tens of thousands of clones, roughly 83% of them seen only once. The clonotype was recovered from a human donor with narcolepsy. This chain links TRBV19 with TRBJ2-1, with 7 bases that match TRBD1. Material: CD45RA- memory CD4+ T cells from PBMCs. In DNA form, the CDR3 reads TGTGCCAGTAGACCGGGACAGAGCTCCTACAATGAGCAGTTCTTC. Residues: CASRPGQSSYNEQFF. Complete variable domain (other parts from reference TRBV19 and TRBJ2-1): DGGITQSPKYLFRKEGQNVTLSCEQNLNHDAMYWYRQDPGQGLRLIYYSQIVNDFQKGDIAEGYSVSREKKESFPLTVTSAQKNPTAFYLCASRPGQSSYNEQFFGPGTRLTVL.